These 28 T cell receptor beta chains were all obtained from the same sample, sequenced in a study of blood T cell repertoires in COVID-19. TCRdb keeps only in-frame clones here, not all; method: immunoSEQ multiplex PCR. Here the sample spans approximately 380,000 clones, about 85% being singletons. Specimen: peripheral blood. These receptors originate from a woman aged 18-30 years with acute or convalescent COVID-19.

In its sample, this clone was seen many times. The chain couples TRBV2 to TRBJ1-1; D gene uncertain. CDR3 length: 13 amino acids. Germline V lookup: CDR1 SNHLY, CDR2 FYNNEI. Trimming removed 7 bases from V and 0 bases from J, with 9 bases in between. CDR3 in amino acids: CASIPEMNTEAFF. CDR3 DNA: TGTGCCAGCATCCCCGAGATGAACACTGAAGCTTTCTTT.

J is TRBJ1-2 and V is TRBV7-8, with D possibly matching TRBD1 (5 bases). Germline CDR1 reads SGHVS; CDR2 reads FQNEAQ. The CDR3 is made up of 15 amino acids. V lost 1 base and J 2 bases, leaving 11 bases between the germline ends. Written as DNA, the CDR3 is TGTGCCAGCAGCTTAGACCTCCAGGGAAACTATGGCTACACCTTC. Its translation is CASSLDLQGNYGYTF.

The rearrangement joins TRBV29-1 to TRBJ2-1; the D gene is possibly TRBD1 (5 bases). The CDR3 contains 11 residues. CDR1 and CDR2 (germline): SQVTM, ANQGSEA. Written as DNA, the CDR3 is TGCAGTACCCTCAGGGAAGATGAGCAGTTCTTC. This codes for CSTLREDEQFF.

This sequence joins TRBV19 and TRBJ1-1, with TRBD1 matching 7 bases. V was pared by 3 bases and J by 6 bases, with 13 bases of the junction left unmatched. The CDR3 sequence is 16 residues long. In germline, CDR1 is LNHDA, CDR2 SQIVND (reference sequence). Here the CDR3 reads CASSIKEGAALSEAFF. The DNA for the CDR3 is TGTGCCAGTAGTATTAAGGAGGGGGCTGCGCTGTCTGAAGCTTTCTTT.

There are a few counts of this clone. The genes are TRBV19 and TRBJ1-5, with D perhaps matching TRBD1 (6 bases). V was shortened by 0 bases and J by 7 bases, with 13 bases between the two germline ends. CDR1 and CDR2 from the germline V gene are LNHDA and SQIVND (reference sequence). The CDR3 has 15 amino acids. The CDR3 region is CASSIDLGAGQPQHF. For the CDR3, the DNA is TGTGCCAGTAGTATAGATCTGGGGGCAGGACAGCCCCAGCATTTT.

The V gene is TRBV7-9, the J gene TRBJ1-2; no reliable D call. The V and J ends lost 8 bases and 1 base respectively, with 14 bases between them. There are 14 residues in the CDR3. The germline V gene encodes CDR1 SEHNR and CDR2 FQNEAQ (reference sequence). The CDR3 region has the DNA TGTGCCAGCCACGACACGACCAATAACTATGGCTACACCTTC. Translated: CASHDTTNNYGYTF.

This chain uses TRBV11-2 with TRBJ2-7; TRBD1 matches 10 bases. The CDR3 has 14 residues. V lost 5 bases to trimming and J lost 3 bases; unmatched junction nucleotides: 4. The germline gives CDR1 SGHAT, CDR2 FQNNGV. The CDR3 loop reads CASSQGQGFYEQYF. The DNA of the CDR3 is TGTGCCAGCAGCCAGGGACAGGGGTTCTACGAGCAGTACTTC.

The rearrangement uses TRBV24-1 and TRBJ2-5; possibly TRBD1 for D (6 bases). The length of the CDR3 is 13 residues. Germline CDR1 reads KGHDR; CDR2 reads SFDVKD. V lost 8 bases to trimming and J lost 4 bases, with 13 bases between them. In nucleotides, the CDR3 is TGTGCCACCACAAGGACAGAGGGAGAGACCCAGTACTTC. Residues: CATTRTEGETQYF.

This clone appeared a single time. The rearrangement links TRBV2 to TRBJ2-1; 14 bases are a match to TRBD2. This CDR3 has 17 residues. Germline V gene sequence: CDR1 SNHLY, CDR2 FYNNEI. After removal of 7 bases from V and 4 bases from J, the junction contained 9 bases not matched to a gene. CDR3 DNA: TGTGCCAGCAACCTCGGACTAGCGGGAGGACCATACAATGAGCAGTTCTTC. Encoded protein: CASNLGLAGGPYNEQFF.

The rearrangement joins TRBV12-5 to TRBJ1-1; 8 bases fit TRBD1. The CDR3 consists of 16 residues. After removal of 2 bases from V and 6 bases from J, the junction contained 11 bases not matched to a gene. Germline CDR1 is LGHNT and CDR2 is FRNRAP. The CDR3 sequence is CASGLTPDRGSSEAFF. CDR3 DNA sequence: TGTGCTAGTGGTTTGACACCCGACAGGGGTAGCTCTGAAGCTTTCTTT.

The chain uses TRBV2 and TRBJ1-4, with TRBD1 matching over 7 bases. Losses at the gene ends were 7 bases for V and 1 base for J; bases not matched to a gene: 12. CDR1 SNHLY and CDR2 FYNNEI come from the germline V gene. This CDR3 is 17 amino acids long. CDR3 DNA sequence: TGTGCCAGCACCCGGGGGACAGTCGTCAGAACTAATGAAAAACTGTTTTTT. Residues: CASTRGTVVRTNEKLFF.

The chain recombines TRBV7-9 with TRBJ2-3, with D tentatively TRBD1 (6 bases). Germline V CDR1 and CDR2: SEHNR, FQNEAQ (reference sequence). Trimming shortened V by 6 bases and J by 1 base, and 14 bases separated the two germline ends. This CDR3 is built from 15 residues. The CDR3 DNA reads TGTGCCAGCAGTCCTCTACAGGGTGGCACAGATACGCAGTATTTT. This gives the protein CASSPLQGGTDTQYF.

The CDR3 protein is CASSSDSNTEAFF. Here the CDR3 DNA reads TGTGCCAGCAGCTCGGACAGTAACACTGAAGCTTTCTTT. The chain joins TRBV7-8 to TRBJ1-1, with D possibly being TRBD1 (6 bases). The CDR3 has 13 residues. Trimming shortened V by 4 bases and J by 2 bases, and 8 bases separated the two germline ends. Germline loops: CDR1 SGHVS, CDR2 FQNEAQ.

The chain recombines TRBV10-2 with TRBJ2-7; D is unresolved. CDR1 and CDR2 (germline): WSHSY, SAAADI. Trimming removed 4 bases from V and 0 bases from J, with 4 bases in between. The length of the CDR3 is 12 residues. The CDR3 protein is CASSGSSYEQYF. In DNA, the CDR3 is TGCGCCAGCAGTGGGAGCTCCTACGAGCAGTACTTC.

The rearrangement links TRBV7-3 to TRBJ2-1; 9 bases line up with TRBD2. This CDR3 comprises 15 residues. Germline loops: CDR1 SGHTA, CDR2 FQGTGA. V lost 4 bases, J lost 2 bases, and 3 bases stayed unmatched. CDR3 nucleotide sequence: TGTGCCAGCAGCTGGGGCGGGAGGGCCTACAATGAGCAGTTCTTC. Translating gives CASSWGGRAYNEQFF.

This chain joins TRBV7-9 and TRBJ1-2; 8 bases align to TRBD1. Unmatched junction bases numbered 3, after V lost 4 bases and J lost 5 bases. Germline V lookup: CDR1 SEHNR, CDR2 FQNEAQ (reference sequence). The CDR3 runs to 13 residues. CDR3 DNA sequence: TGTGCCAGCAGCTCGACAGGGGATTATGGCTACACCTTC. It yields the protein CASSSTGDYGYTF.

The rearrangement joins TRBV5-1 to TRBJ1-2; 8 nucleotides align to TRBD1. CDR3 length: 15 residues. Per germline, CDR1 SGHRS and CDR2 YFSETQ. The ends lost 4 bases at V and 5 bases at J; junction bases unmatched: 10. Written as DNA, the CDR3 is TGCGCCAGCAGCCCCCACGGACAGGGCTCGTATGGCTACACCTTC. It codes for CASSPHGQGSYGYTF.

This clone was seen once. The V gene is TRBV11-2, the J gene TRBJ1-5; a weak D match, TRBD1 (5 bases). With 5 bases removed from V and 3 bases from J, the gap between germline ends came to 11 bases. The CDR3 runs to 14 residues. The germline V gene has CDR1 SGHAT and CDR2 FQNNGV. The CDR3 region is CASSPGGVNQPQHF. The CDR3 bases are TGTGCCAGCAGCCCTGGAGGGGTCAATCAGCCCCAGCATTTT.

This rearrangement joins TRBV3-1 (or the pseudogene TRBV3-2) to TRBJ1-1; 9 nucleotides match TRBD1. Per germline, CDR1 LGHDT and CDR2 YNNKEL (reference sequence). The CDR3 is 15 amino acids. V lost 2 bases and J lost 3; bases outside the gene matches: 4. The CDR3 protein is CASSQPDRGDTEAFF. CDR3 nucleotide sequence: TGTGCCAGCAGCCAACCTGACAGGGGGGACACTGAAGCTTTCTTT.

This chain connects TRBV24-1 to TRBJ2-1, with D possibly TRBD2 on 5 matching bases. The V end lost 5 bases, the J end lost 7 bases, and 14 bases lay between the germline ends. The CDR3 totals 14 residues. The germline gives CDR1 KGHDR, CDR2 SFDVKD. This CDR3 reads CATSAPPGRNEQFF. The CDR3 DNA sequence: TGTGCCACCAGTGCCCCTCCTGGGAGAAATGAGCAGTTCTTC.

This sequence joins TRBV5-1 and TRBJ2-6, with 10 bases lining up with TRBD1. J was trimmed by 2 bases and V by 5 bases; bases with no gene match: 4. Germline V gene sequence: CDR1 SGHRS, CDR2 YFSETQ. The CDR3 extends over 16 amino acids. In DNA, the CDR3 is TGCGCCAGCAGACTGACAGGGGGCGCTGGGGCCAACGTCCTGACTTTC. Amino acid sequence: CASRLTGGAGANVLTF.

The rearrangement links TRBV24-1 to TRBJ2-1; 7 positions agree with TRBD1. Looked up from germline, CDR1 is KGHDR and CDR2 is SFDVKD. The CDR3 has 15 residues. V gave up 5 bases and J gave up 2 bases; unmatched junction bases: 5. CDR3 residues: CATSGGQRAYNEQFF. The CDR3 DNA follows: TGTGCCACCAGTGGGGGACAGAGAGCCTACAATGAGCAGTTCTTC.

The chain has TRBV6-1 and TRBJ2-1, with no clear D. Per the germline V gene, CDR1 is MNHNS and CDR2 is SASEGT. The CDR3 is made up of 16 amino acids. V lost 3 bases and J lost 0, with 12 bases in between. The CDR3 loop reads CASSDRTPSSYNEQFF. The CDR3 DNA follows: TGTGCCAGCAGTGACCGCACACCAAGCTCCTACAATGAGCAGTTCTTC.

V and J are TRBV7-8 and TRBJ2-5; 12 bases align to TRBD2. Looked up from germline, CDR1 is SGHVS and CDR2 is FQNEAQ. After removal of 1 base from V and 4 bases from J, the junction contained 4 bases not matched to a gene. The CDR3 spans 16 residues. The CDR3 spells CASSLGALAGGETQYF. CDR3 nucleotide sequence: TGTGCCAGCAGCTTAGGCGCACTAGCGGGAGGAGAGACCCAGTACTTC.

This chain links TRBV21-1 with TRBJ2-3; TRBD1 reflects the table's D call only, with no check against the DNA. TRBV21-1 is deemed a pseudogene. The CDR3 length is 16 residues. The CDR3 region has the DNA TGTGCCAGCAGCCCCCTCAGGACAGGGTATACAGATACGCAGTATTTT. Translated: CASSPLRTGYTDTQYF.

The chain couples TRBV28 to TRBJ2-2, with D tentatively TRBD1 (6 bases). Trimming took off 3 bases at V and 4 bases at J, with 12 bases between the two ends. Germline assignment: CDR1 MDHEN and CDR2 SYDVKM. The CDR3 has 15 residues. The CDR3 region is CASSFGTRVTGELFF. In DNA, the CDR3 is TGTGCCAGCAGTTTTGGGACAAGAGTCACCGGGGAGCTGTTTTTT.

This chain uses TRBV6-4 with TRBJ2-3, with 7 bases aligning to TRBD2. The length of the CDR3 is 16 residues. The germline gives CDR1 MRHNA, CDR2 SNTAGT. Trimming removed 0 bases from V and 1 base from J; junction bases left unmatched: 4. The CDR3 spells CASSDSESGGTDTQYF. The CDR3 nucleotides read TGTGCCAGCAGTGACTCGGAAAGCGGGGGCACAGATACGCAGTATTTT.

V gene TRBV30 combines with J gene TRBJ2-1, with 12 bases fitting TRBD2. Germline lookup yields CDR1 GTSNPN and CDR2 SVGIG (reference sequence). J gave up 5 bases and V 7 bases, and 9 bases lay outside the gene matches. This CDR3 has 15 residues. In DNA, the CDR3 is TGTGCCTTATGGGGAGGACTAGCGGGGAACAATGAGCAGTTCTTC. Translating gives CALWGGLAGNNEQFF.